This T cell receptor (beta chain) was identified during a study of T cell changes during pregnancy in multiple sclerosis (dated by TCRdb to the late 2010s). The study in broad terms: Changes in the T cell repertoire over the course of pregnancy were examined in this study in women with multiple sclerosis.

Receptor libraries were prepared by the immunoSEQ multiplex PCR assay. Drawn from immuneACCESS, this table holds only the in-frame rearrangements with V and J called that TCRdb kept. Clones are partly lost; checked studies trace under half to an unresolved V gene and leave the rest unexplained. This sample holds approximately 61,000 clones; approximately 90% were observed only once. The biggest ten clones account for roughly 3.5% of the sample. Per the germline V gene, MGHDK is the CDR1 and SYGVNS is the CDR2. The CDR3 spans 14 residues, from the cysteine through the phenylalanine. Only the CDR3 region is kept as DNA, spanning 42 bases read in frame from base 1. A remark on this clone: No cognate antigen has been identified for it. The germline gene is not matched at one end of the junction; a read error may be the cause. Other DNA sequences in this sample translate to the same CDR3.

This TCR was recovered from a female donor in good health, enrolled as a control in a pregnancy study. Material: peripheral blood, obtained after pregnancy. The chain employs TRBV25-1 and TRBJ1-1, with 11 central nucleotides matching TRBD1. The CDR3 here reads CASSGQGAPTEAFF. DNA sequence: TGTGCCAGTAGTGGACAGGGGGCACCCACTGAAGCTTTCTTT.